This T cell receptor (beta chain) was documented in a study of shared clonotypes between healthy human individuals. Findings of the study overall: Across a handful of donors, naive CD4 shared 5% to 6%, naive CD8 3.5% to 4%, memory CD4 2.3%, memory CD8 0.4%. Clonotypes not shared had lower generation probabilities than those common to all four donors. Rarefaction indicated that sorted-subset sequencing remained incomplete although depth was large.

Germline CDR1 is MNHEY and CDR2 is SVGAGI. The J segment lost 0 bases and the V segment lost 3 bases, leaving 1 base of the junction unmatched. The CDR3 runs to 14 residues. Regarding this clone: Antigen specificity is unknown. Other nucleotide sequences in the sample specify the same CDR3.

In the source study's methods: Junction-only immunoSEQ sequences carried no quality scores, so filtering differed. This table comes from immunoSEQ multiplex PCR, and its TCRdb copy is limited to in-frame clones, with some not included. V and J calls and clone size are those listed in that table; D and trimming were worked out from the DNA. The top ten clones hold 0.1% to 0.15% of a sample with some 2.1 million clones, over 85% of them seen once. The sequence was obtained from a man aged 18 to 29 in good health. V is TRBV6-5 and J is TRBJ1-1; 7 bases map to TRBD1. Sequenced material: naive CD4+ T cells sorted from blood. Indicated subset: CD45RA+ positively selected. CDR3: CASSYRGLNTEAFF. Here the CDR3 DNA reads TGTGCCAGCAGTTATAGGGGGCTGAACACTGAAGCTTTCTTT.